This is a list of T cell receptor beta chains from one sample in a study of graft-versus-host responses after intestinal transplantation. Assay used: immunoSEQ multiplex PCR; TCRdb lists only in-frame clones, some missing. Found here are about 9,600 clones, roughly 95% of them singletons; the top ten hold 15% to 20%. The specimen was bone marrow, collected 500 to 550 days after intestinal transplantation. The receptors were sampled from a human patient who received an intestinal transplant, so some T cells may come from the graft donor. The CDR3 runs from the conserved cysteine through the conserved F or W. Fields, in order: D gene, J gene, clone size, V gene, CDR3 protein, CDR3 DNA. A D gene is named only where the DNA matches it firmly. A clone size is listed for some rows: how often the clone was seen (once, few, many), or a class if it is expanded.

TRBD1,TRBJ1-2,-,TRBV19,CASSTGGWVGYTF,TGTGCCAGTAGTACAGGGGGCTGGGTTGGCTACACCTTC
TRBD2,TRBJ2-7,once,TRBV13,CASSLSVGGTSTYEQYF,TGTGCCAGCAGCTTATCGGTGGGGGGGACTTCTACCTACGAGCAGTACTTC
-,TRBJ2-2,-,TRBV7-3,CASSFLPGAGTGELFF,TGTGCCAGCAGCTTCCTGCCAGGGGCGGGCACCGGGGAGCTGTTTTTT
-,TRBJ2-7,-,TRBV7-7,CASSLVGGPGYEQYF,TGTGCTAGCAGCTTGGTTGGGGGACCGGGCTACGAGCAGTACTTC
-,TRBJ2-1,-,TRBV5-1,CASSLVRGEQFF,TGCGCCAGCAGCTTGGTGAGGGGAGAGCAGTTCTTC
-,TRBJ1-2,-,TRBV28,CASSSSGYGYTF,TGTGCCAGCAGTTCCTCAGGGTATGGCTACACCTTC
TRBD2,TRBJ2-1,-,TRBV5-1,CASCTGTSLWNEQFF,TGCGCCAGCTGTACCGGGACTAGCCTCTGGAATGAGCAGTTCTTC
TRBD1,TRBJ1-1,-,TRBV11-2,CASSPYPGQRNTEAFF,TGTGCCAGCAGCCCCTACCCGGGACAGAGGAACACTGAAGCTTTCTTT
-,TRBJ2-3,-,TRBV21-1,CASFPPGTNIVPDTQYF,TGTGCGTCTTTTCCTCCAGGGACTAATATCGTGCCAGATACGCAGTATTTT
-,TRBJ2-7,-,TRBV30,CAWSRLNRLYEQYF,TGTGCCTGGAGTCGACTAAACCGTCTCTACGAGCAGTACTTC
-,TRBJ2-1,-,TRBV5-5,CASSLANRAEDQFF,TGTGCCAGCAGCTTGGCGAACAGGGCAGAGGACCAGTTCTTC